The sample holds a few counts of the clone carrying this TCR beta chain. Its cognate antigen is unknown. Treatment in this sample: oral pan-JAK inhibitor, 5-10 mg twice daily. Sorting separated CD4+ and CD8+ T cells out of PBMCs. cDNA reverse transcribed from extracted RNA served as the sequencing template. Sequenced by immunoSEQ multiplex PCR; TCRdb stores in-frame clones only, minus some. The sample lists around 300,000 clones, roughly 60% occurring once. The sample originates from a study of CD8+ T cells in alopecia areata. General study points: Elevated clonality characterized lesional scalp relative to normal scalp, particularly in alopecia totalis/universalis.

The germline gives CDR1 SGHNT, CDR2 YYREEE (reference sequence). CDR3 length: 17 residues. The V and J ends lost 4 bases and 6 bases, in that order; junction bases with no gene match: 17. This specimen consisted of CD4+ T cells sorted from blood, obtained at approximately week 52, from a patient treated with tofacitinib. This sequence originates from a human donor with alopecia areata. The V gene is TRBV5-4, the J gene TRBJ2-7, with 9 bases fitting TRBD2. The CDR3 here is CASSGGTSRAVVGEQYF. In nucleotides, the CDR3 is TGTGCCAGCAGCGGCGGGACTAGCCGGGCGGTTGTTGGCGAGCAGTACTTC.